This entry is about one TCR beta chain. What it binds is unknown. One junction end disagrees with the germline gene, perhaps due to a read error. Healthy bone marrow donors supplied every sample. This entry comes from a study of cytomegalovirus exposure and HLA in healthy donors. Overall study results and limits: Reports credit the classifier with highly specific, highly sensitive diagnosis of cytomegalovirus status.

In germline, CDR1 is SEHNR, CDR2 FQNEAQ (reference sequence). The CDR3 extends over 16 amino acids. The PCR was carried out with 60 Vbeta primers and 13 Jbeta primers. Produced via immunoSEQ multiplex PCR; TCRdb's table is partial and in-frame only. The data show about 200,000 clones, with about 85% seen just once and 1.5% to 2% held by the top ten. The chain recombines TRBV7-9 with TRBJ1-1; the match to TRBD1 covers 10 bases. The TCR was taken from a woman between 50 and 59 years old in good health and CMV-seronegative. Sequencing was carried out using PBMCs. CDR3 in DNA: TGTTCCAGCAGCTTAGCGCGGGACAGGGGGAACACTGAAGCTTTCTTT. This codes for CSSSLARDRGNTEAFF.